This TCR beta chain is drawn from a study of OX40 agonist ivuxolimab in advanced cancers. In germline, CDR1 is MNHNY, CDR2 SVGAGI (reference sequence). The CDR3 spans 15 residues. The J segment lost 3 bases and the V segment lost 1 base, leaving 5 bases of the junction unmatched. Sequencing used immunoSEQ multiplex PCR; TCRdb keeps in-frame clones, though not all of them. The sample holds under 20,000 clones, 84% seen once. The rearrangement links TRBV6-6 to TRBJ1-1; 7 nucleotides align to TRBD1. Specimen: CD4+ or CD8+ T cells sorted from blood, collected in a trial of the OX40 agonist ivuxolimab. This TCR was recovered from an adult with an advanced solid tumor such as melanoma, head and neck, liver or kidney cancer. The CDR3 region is CASSYLGTGDTEAFF. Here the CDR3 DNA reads TGTGCCAGCAGTTACTTAGGAACAGGGGACACTGAAGCTTTCTTT.